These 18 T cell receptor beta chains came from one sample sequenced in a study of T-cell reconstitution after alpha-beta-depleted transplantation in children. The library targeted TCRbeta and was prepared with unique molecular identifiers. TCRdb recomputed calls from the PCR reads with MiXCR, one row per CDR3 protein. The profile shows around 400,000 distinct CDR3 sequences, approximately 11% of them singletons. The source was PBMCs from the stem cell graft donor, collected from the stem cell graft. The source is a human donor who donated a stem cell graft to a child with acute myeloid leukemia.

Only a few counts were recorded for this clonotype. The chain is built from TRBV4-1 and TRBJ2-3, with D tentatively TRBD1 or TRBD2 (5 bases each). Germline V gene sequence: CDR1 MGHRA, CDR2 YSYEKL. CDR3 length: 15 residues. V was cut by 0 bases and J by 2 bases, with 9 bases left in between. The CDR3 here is CASSQEGTYTDTQYF. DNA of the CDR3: TGCGCCAGCAGCCAAGAGGGGACCTACACAGATACGCAGTATTTT.

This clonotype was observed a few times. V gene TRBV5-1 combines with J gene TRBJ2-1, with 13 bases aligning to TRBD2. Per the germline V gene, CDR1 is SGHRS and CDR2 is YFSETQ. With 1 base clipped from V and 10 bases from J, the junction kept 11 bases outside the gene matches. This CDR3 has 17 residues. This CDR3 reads CASSLSVAGLAGEEQFF. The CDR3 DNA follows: TGCGCCAGCAGCTTGTCTGTGGCTGGACTAGCGGGAGAAGAGCAGTTCTTC.

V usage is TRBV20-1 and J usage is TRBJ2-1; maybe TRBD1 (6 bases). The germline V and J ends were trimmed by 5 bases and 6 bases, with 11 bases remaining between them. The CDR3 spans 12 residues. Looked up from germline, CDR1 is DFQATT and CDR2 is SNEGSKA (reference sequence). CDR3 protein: CSAPDSGNEQFF. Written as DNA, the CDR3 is TGCAGTGCTCCGGACAGCGGCAATGAGCAGTTCTTC.

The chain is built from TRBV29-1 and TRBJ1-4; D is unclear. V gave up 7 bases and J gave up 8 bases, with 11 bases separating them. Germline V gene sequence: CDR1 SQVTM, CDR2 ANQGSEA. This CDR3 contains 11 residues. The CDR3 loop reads CSAVSWEKLFF. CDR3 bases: TGCAGCGCCGTTTCGTGGGAAAAACTGTTTTTT.

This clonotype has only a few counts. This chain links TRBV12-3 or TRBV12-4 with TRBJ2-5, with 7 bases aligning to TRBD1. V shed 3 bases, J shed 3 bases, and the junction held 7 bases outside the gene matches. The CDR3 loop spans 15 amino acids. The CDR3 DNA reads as TGTGCCAGCAGTTTTAGGGGGCCGGAGAAAGAGACCCAGTACTTC. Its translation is CASSFRGPEKETQYF.

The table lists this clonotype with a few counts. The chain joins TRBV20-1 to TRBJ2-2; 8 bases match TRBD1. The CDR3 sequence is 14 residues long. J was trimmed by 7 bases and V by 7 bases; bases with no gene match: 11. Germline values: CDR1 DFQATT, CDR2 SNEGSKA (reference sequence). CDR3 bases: TGCAGTGGGGGGACGACAGGGGCTGGCGGGGAGCTGTTTTTT. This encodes CSGGTTGAGGELFF.

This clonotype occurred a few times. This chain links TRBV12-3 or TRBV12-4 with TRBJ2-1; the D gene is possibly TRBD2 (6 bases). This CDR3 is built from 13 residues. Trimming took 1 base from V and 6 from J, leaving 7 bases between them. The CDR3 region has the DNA TGTGCCAGCAGTTTAGGGACTATCAATGAGCAGTTCTTC. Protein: CASSLGTINEQFF.

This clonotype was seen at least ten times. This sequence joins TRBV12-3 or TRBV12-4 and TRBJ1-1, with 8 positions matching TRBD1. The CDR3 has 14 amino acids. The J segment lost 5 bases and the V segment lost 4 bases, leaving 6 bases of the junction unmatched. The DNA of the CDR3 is TGTGCCAGCAGTTCTACAGGGGGGTGGACTGAAGCTTTCTTT. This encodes CASSSTGGWTEAFF.

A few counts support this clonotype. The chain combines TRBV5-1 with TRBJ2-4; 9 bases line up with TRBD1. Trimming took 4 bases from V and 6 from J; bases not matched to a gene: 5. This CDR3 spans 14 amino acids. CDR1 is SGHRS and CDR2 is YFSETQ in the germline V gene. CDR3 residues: CASSAGQGGNIQYF. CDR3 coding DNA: TGCGCCAGCAGCGCGGGACAGGGAGGAAACATTCAGTACTTC.

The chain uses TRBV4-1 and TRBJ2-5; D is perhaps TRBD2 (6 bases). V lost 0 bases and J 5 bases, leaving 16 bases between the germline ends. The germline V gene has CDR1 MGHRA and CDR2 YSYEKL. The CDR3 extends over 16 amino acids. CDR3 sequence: CASSQEGGAFGETQYF. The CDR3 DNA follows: TGCGCCAGCAGCCAAGAGGGGGGAGCCTTCGGGGAGACCCAGTACTTC.

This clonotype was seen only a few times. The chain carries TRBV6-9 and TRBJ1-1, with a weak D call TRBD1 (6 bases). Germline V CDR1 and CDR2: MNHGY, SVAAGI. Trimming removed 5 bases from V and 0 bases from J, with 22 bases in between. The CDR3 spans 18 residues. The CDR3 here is CASSPGQPALPMNTEAFF. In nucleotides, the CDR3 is TGTGCCAGCAGTCCCGGACAGCCAGCTCTTCCAATGAACACTGAAGCTTTCTTT.

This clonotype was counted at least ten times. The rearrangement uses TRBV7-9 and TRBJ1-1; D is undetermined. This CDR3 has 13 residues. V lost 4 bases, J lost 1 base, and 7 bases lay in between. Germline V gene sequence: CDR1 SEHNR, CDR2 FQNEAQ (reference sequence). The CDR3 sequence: CASSSRENTEAFF. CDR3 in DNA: TGTGCCAGCAGCTCCCGGGAGAACACTGAAGCTTTCTTT.

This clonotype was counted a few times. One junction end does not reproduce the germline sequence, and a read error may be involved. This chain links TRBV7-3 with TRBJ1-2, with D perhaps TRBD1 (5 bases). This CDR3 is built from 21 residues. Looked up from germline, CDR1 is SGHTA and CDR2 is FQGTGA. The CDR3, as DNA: TGTGCCAGCAGCCTAACTACCGTGCGCCGGGACGGATCAGGCTTGAACTATGGCTACACCTTC. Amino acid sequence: CASSLTTVRRDGSGLNYGYTF.

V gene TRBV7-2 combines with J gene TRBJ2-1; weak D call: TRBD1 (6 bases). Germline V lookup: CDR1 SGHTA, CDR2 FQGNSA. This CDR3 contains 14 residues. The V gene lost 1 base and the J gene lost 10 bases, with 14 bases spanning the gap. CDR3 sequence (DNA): TGTGCCAGCAGCTTAGAACAGGGAATCCGGGAGCAGTTCTTC. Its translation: CASSLEQGIREQFF.

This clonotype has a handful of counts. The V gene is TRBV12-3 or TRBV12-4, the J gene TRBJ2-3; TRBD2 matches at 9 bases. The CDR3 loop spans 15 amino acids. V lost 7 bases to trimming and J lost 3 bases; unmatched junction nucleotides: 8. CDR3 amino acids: CASTSGGLATDTQYF. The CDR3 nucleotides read TGTGCCAGCACCTCGGGGGGACTAGCTACAGATACGCAGTATTTT.

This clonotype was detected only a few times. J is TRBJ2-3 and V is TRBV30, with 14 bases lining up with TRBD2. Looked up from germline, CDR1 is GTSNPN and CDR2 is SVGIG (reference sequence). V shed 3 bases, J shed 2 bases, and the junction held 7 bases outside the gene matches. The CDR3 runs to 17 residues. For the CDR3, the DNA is TGTGCCTGGAGCGGACTAGCGGGGGGACCTCTCACAGATACGCAGTATTTT. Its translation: CAWSGLAGGPLTDTQYF.

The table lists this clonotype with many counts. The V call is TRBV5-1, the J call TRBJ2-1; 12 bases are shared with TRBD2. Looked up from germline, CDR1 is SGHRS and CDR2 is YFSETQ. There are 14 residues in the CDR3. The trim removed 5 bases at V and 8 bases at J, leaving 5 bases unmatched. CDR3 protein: CASSGLAGFDEQFF. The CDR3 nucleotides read TGCGCCAGCAGTGGACTAGCGGGATTTGATGAGCAGTTCTTC.

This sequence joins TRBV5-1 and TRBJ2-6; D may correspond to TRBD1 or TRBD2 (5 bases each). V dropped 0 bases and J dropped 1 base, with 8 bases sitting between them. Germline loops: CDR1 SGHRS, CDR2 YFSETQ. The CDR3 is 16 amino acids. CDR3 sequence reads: CASSLAWGSGANVLTF. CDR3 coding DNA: TGCGCCAGCAGCTTGGCTTGGGGGTCTGGGGCCAACGTCCTGACTTTC.